The 11 T cell receptor beta chains listed next were all sequenced from one sample in a study of shared clonotypes between healthy human individuals. The table came from immunoSEQ multiplex PCR; TCRdb's copy has only in-frame clones and leaves some out. Of over a million clones listed, 70% to 80% are singletons. Input material: memory CD4+ T cells sorted from blood. The subset denotes: CD45RA-negative fraction. These TCRs come from a man aged 18-30 years in good health.

The chain carries TRBV9 and TRBJ2-5, with 8 nucleotides matching TRBD2. V lost 6 bases and J lost 5; bases outside the gene matches: 9. Germline CDR1 and CDR2: SGDLS and YYNGEE. The CDR3 extends over 14 amino acids. The CDR3: CASNPTGGQETQYF. The CDR3 region has the DNA TGTGCCAGCAACCCGACGGGGGGGCAGGAGACCCAGTACTTC.

This clone has a single count. The chain couples TRBV11-2 to TRBJ2-2; TRBD2 matches at 10 bases. The CDR3 runs 14 residues. The germline CDR1 and CDR2 sequences are SGHAT and FQNNGV. The V and J ends lost 5 bases and 6 bases, in that order; junction bases with no gene match: 3. The CDR3: CASSSGGAAGELFF. In nucleotides, the CDR3 is TGTGCCAGCAGCAGCGGGGGGGCGGCCGGGGAGCTGTTTTTT.

The chain uses TRBV18 and TRBJ2-6; 10 bases align to TRBD1. The germline V gene has CDR1 KGHSH and CDR2 LQKENI. V trimming: 7 bases; J trimming: 0 bases; junction bases outside the gene matches: 0. The CDR3 has 15 residues. The DNA of the CDR3 is TGTGCCAGCTGGGACAGGGGCTCTGGGGCCAACGTCCTGACTTTC. Its protein is CASWDRGSGANVLTF.

The chain carries TRBV28 and TRBJ2-4, with TRBD2 matching 10 bases. The CDR3 has 17 amino acids. Germline loops: CDR1 MDHEN, CDR2 SYDVKM. V lost 4 bases, J lost 0 bases, and 6 bases stayed unmatched. This CDR3 reads CASSSLAGGLAKNIQYF. CDR3 DNA: TGTGCCAGCAGTTCTTTAGCGGGGGGACTAGCCAAAAACATTCAGTACTTC. The whole variable domain, filled in from reference TRBV28 and TRBJ2-4, reads DVKVTQSSRYLVKRTGEKVFLECVQDMDHENMFWYRQDPGLGLRLIYFSYDVKMKEKGDIPEGYSVSREKKERFSLILESASTNQTSMYLCASSSLAGGLAKNIQYFGAGTRLSVL.

As DNA, the CDR3 is TGTGCCAGTAGTATTCAGTCCGGGGGATCTGGAAACACCATATATTTT. It codes for CASSIQSGGSGNTIYF. V gene TRBV19 combines with J gene TRBJ1-3, with a tentative D call TRBD1 (5 bases). The CDR3 is made up of 16 amino acids. The germline gives CDR1 LNHDA, CDR2 SQIVND (reference sequence). The ends were cut back, 3 bases at V and 1 base at J, with 13 bases in the middle.

This CDR3 is CASSQALGSPDTQYF. The CDR3 nucleotides are TGTGCCAGTAGCCAAGCTCTCGGGAGCCCAGATACGCAGTATTTT. The rearrangement joins TRBV19 to TRBJ2-3, with a tentative D call TRBD2 (6 bases). Between the trimmed V and J ends, which lost 6 bases and 4 bases, there was a span of 17 bases. CDR1 LNHDA and CDR2 SQIVND come from the germline V gene (reference sequence). The CDR3 is 15 amino acids.

This sequence joins TRBV7-3 and TRBJ2-3; 7 bases line up with TRBD1. V lost 2 bases, J lost 6 bases, and 2 bases stayed unmatched. CDR1 and CDR2 from the germline V gene are SGHTA and FQGTGA. The CDR3 spans 13 residues. CDR3 DNA: TGTGCCAGCAGCTTACGAGGGGGCGATACGCAGTATTTT. The encoded protein is CASSLRGGDTQYF. Filled out from reference TRBV7-3 and TRBJ2-3, the complete variable domain reads GAGVSQTPSNKVTEKGKYVELRCDPISGHTALYWYRQSLGQGPEFLIYFQGTGAADDSGLPNDRFFAVRPEGSVSTLKIQRTERGDSAVYLCASSLRGGDTQYFGPGTRLTVL.

Details on this clone: The sample has other DNA sequences that encode this CDR3 too. The chain is built from TRBV20-1 and TRBJ2-5; D gene unclear. The V gene lost 5 bases and the J gene lost 1 base, with 5 bases spanning the gap. Per the germline V gene, CDR1 is DFQATT and CDR2 is SNEGSKA (reference sequence). This CDR3 spans 11 amino acids. In DNA, the CDR3 is TGCAGTGCTCGAGTCCAAGAGACCCAGTACTTC. It encodes CSARVQETQYF.

This clone occurred a few times. The chain has TRBV5-1 and TRBJ1-6, with D unresolved. The ends were cut back, 2 bases at V and 5 bases at J, with 8 bases in the middle. CDR3 length equals 14 residues. Germline CDR1 and CDR2: SGHRS and YFSETQ. CDR3 coding DNA: TGCGCCAGCAGCTTCAGCATGGATAATTCACCCCTCCACTTT. Translating gives CASSFSMDNSPLHF.

This clone has a handful of counts. The chain combines TRBV5-5 with TRBJ2-7, with 8 bases identical to TRBD1. The CDR3 spans 17 residues. Germline V gives CDR1 SGHKS, CDR2 YYEKEE (reference sequence). The V gene end was trimmed by 0 bases and the J gene end by 3 bases; junction bases not matched to a gene: 11. The CDR3 bases are TGTGCCAGCAGCTTGGCCCCGGACAGGGTGGTTGGCTACGAGCAGTACTTC. As protein: CASSLAPDRVVGYEQYF.

In regard to this clone: Other nucleotide sequences from this sample produce the same CDR3. The chain carries TRBV5-1 and TRBJ1-2, with TRBD1 matching 9 bases. The germline V gene has CDR1 SGHRS and CDR2 YFSETQ. J was trimmed by 4 bases and V by 3 bases; bases with no gene match: 4. CDR3 length: 14 amino acids. The CDR3 protein is CASSSTGGGYGYTF. The DNA of the CDR3 is TGCGCCAGCAGCTCAACAGGGGGCGGCTATGGCTACACCTTC.